One sample yielded the 8 T cell receptor beta chains listed below, sequenced in a study of T cell responses to AZD1222 COVID-19 vaccine. Produced via immunoSEQ multiplex PCR; TCRdb's table is partial and in-frame only. This sample has more than 85,000 clones, with roughly nine tenths found just once. The specimen comprised peripheral blood, sampled 28 days after the second AZD1222 dose. These receptors originate from an adult who received the AZD1222 COVID-19 vaccine.

The J gene is TRBJ1-5, the V gene TRBV28; 9 bases align to TRBD1. The CDR3 consists of 17 residues. Trimming took 7 bases from V and 6 from J; bases not matched to a gene: 16. Germline V gene lookup returns CDR1 MDHEN and CDR2 SYDVKM. The CDR3 sequence: CASNHPPGQGRGQPQHF. As DNA, the CDR3 is TGTGCCAGCAATCACCCCCCGGGACAGGGAAGGGGTCAGCCCCAGCATTTT.

The chain recombines TRBV3-1 (or the pseudogene TRBV3-2) with TRBJ1-5; D remains ambiguous. Germline V lookup: CDR1 LGHDT, CDR2 YNNKEL (reference sequence). The CDR3 runs to 15 residues. V lost 0 bases and J 3 bases, leaving 9 bases between the germline ends. The CDR3 bases are TGTGCCAGCAGCCAAGATCTACAGCTCAATCAGCCCCAGCATTTT. It specifies CASSQDLQLNQPQHF.

V and J are TRBV28 and TRBJ1-1, with a tentative D call TRBD1 (5 bases). The CDR3 extends over 17 amino acids. V was shortened by 1 base and J by 6 bases, with 21 bases between the two germline ends. From germline, CDR1 is MDHEN and CDR2 SYDVKM. The CDR3 here is CASSLLSPTLARAEAFF. CDR3 in DNA: TGTGCCAGCAGTTTATTGTCCCCCACCTTAGCCAGGGCTGAAGCTTTCTTT.

This clone has more than one count but fewer than ten. The chain is built from TRBV24-1 and TRBJ2-1, with D possibly matching TRBD1 (6 bases). CDR3 length equals 15 residues. Trimming took off 3 bases at V and 3 bases at J, with 11 bases between the two ends. CDR1 is KGHDR and CDR2 is SFDVKD in the germline V gene. The chain's CDR3 is CATSDTGQYYNEQFF. The CDR3 bases are TGTGCCACCAGTGATACAGGACAGTACTACAATGAGCAGTTCTTC.

The V call is TRBV12-3 or TRBV12-4, the J call TRBJ1-2; D remains ambiguous. V was trimmed by 6 bases and J by 4 bases, leaving 12 bases between them. The CDR3 consists of 13 residues. This chain's CDR3 is CASSPDTSYGYTF. The CDR3 nucleotides are TGTGCCAGCAGCCCTGACACCTCCTATGGCTACACCTTC.

The genes are TRBV6-5 and TRBJ1-3; D perhaps matches TRBD1 (5 bases). The germline V gene encodes CDR1 MNHEY and CDR2 SVGAGI. V was pared by 6 bases and J by 5 bases, with 14 bases between. CDR3 size: 14 residues. The CDR3 loop is CASRKMDTRNTIYF. The CDR3 DNA is TGTGCCAGCAGGAAGATGGACACCCGAAACACCATATATTTT.

The chain couples TRBV15 to TRBJ1-2, with D unresolved. Deletions cut 1 base from V and 7 bases from J, with 16 bases between. The CDR3 is 15 amino acids. Germline CDR1 reads LNHNV; CDR2 reads YYDKDF (reference sequence). CDR3 amino acids: CATSRAGSGGSGYTF. For the CDR3, the DNA is TGTGCCACCAGCAGAGCGGGATCAGGAGGGAGTGGCTACACCTTC.

The chain has TRBV28 and TRBJ1-1, with D maybe TRBD1 (5 bases). CDR1 MDHEN and CDR2 SYDVKM come from the germline V gene. The length of the CDR3 is 16 residues. V was cut by 3 bases and J by 2 bases, with 16 bases left in between. DNA of the CDR3: TGTGCCAGCAGTTTGCCGGCAGGGCGGGGAAACACTGAAGCTTTCTTT. Residues: CASSLPAGRGNTEAFF.